The 17 T cell receptor beta chains reported below all come from one sample, sequenced in a study of blood T cell repertoires in COVID-19. Using immunoSEQ multiplex PCR, the repertoire was profiled, and TCRdb retains in-frame clones only, with some absent. The sample comprises 190,000 or so clones, less than 85% of which are singletons, and under 20% rests with the top ten. The sample taken for sequencing was PBMCs or T cells enriched from blood (not recorded which). The receptors derive from a man aged 40-49 years who had recovered from COVID-19.

This chain uses TRBV7-2 with TRBJ1-2, with 10 bases matching TRBD1. Germline CDR1 and CDR2: SGHTA and FQGNSA. Trimming at V came to 5 bases and at J to 8 bases, leaving 11 bases not matched to a gene. This CDR3 comprises 15 residues. CDR3 DNA: TGTGCCAGCAGCAATATCGGGACAGGGGTTTTCGGCTACACCTTC. Amino acids: CASSNIGTGVFGYTF.

The chain has TRBV5-6 and TRBJ2-2, with TRBD2 matching over 9 bases. CDR1 is SGHDT, CDR2 YYEEEE, per germline. This CDR3 region has 18 residues. With 0 bases clipped from V and 5 bases from J, the junction kept 11 bases outside the gene matches. The CDR3 sequence is CASSLEMGREGRTGELFF. CDR3 nucleotide sequence: TGTGCCAGCAGCTTGGAAATGGGGCGGGAGGGCAGAACCGGGGAGCTGTTTTTT.

This chain links TRBV5-1 with TRBJ2-1, with a tentative D call TRBD2 (6 bases). Germline V gives CDR1 SGHRS, CDR2 YFSETQ. The CDR3 consists of 14 residues. The ends were cut back, 4 bases at V and 2 bases at J, with 10 bases in the middle. The CDR3 region is CASSLGGAYNEQFF. The CDR3, as DNA: TGCGCCAGCAGCCTGGGCGGGGCCTACAATGAGCAGTTCTTC.

The V and J genes are TRBV27 and TRBJ2-6, with 10 bases identical to TRBD1. Germline V lookup: CDR1 MNHEY, CDR2 SMNVEV (reference sequence). The CDR3 has 18 amino acids. After removal of 3 bases from V and 2 bases from J, the junction contained 7 bases not matched to a gene. DNA for the CDR3: TGTGCCAGCAGTTTCTCTCGGGACAGGGGCGCTGGGGCCAACGTCCTGACTTTC. Its translation is CASSFSRDRGAGANVLTF.

The chain joins TRBV6-2 or TRBV6-3 to TRBJ1-1, with D maybe TRBD1 (5 bases). CDR1 MNHEY and CDR2 SVGEGT come from the germline V gene. V gave up 0 bases and J gave up 5 bases, with 16 bases separating them. The CDR3 spans 16 residues. This CDR3 reads CASSYSGRSLRTEAFF. Written as DNA, the CDR3 is TGTGCCAGCAGTTACTCGGGGCGGTCCCTAAGGACTGAAGCTTTCTTT.

The J gene is TRBJ2-7, the V gene TRBV5-1; 9 bases fit TRBD1. CDR1 is SGHRS, CDR2 YFSETQ, per germline. Trimming removed 4 bases from V and 0 bases from J; junction bases left unmatched: 14. The CDR3 loop spans 18 amino acids. The CDR3 nucleotides are TGCGCCAGCAGCCTGGGACAGGGCATCTTTTTTAGCTCCTACGAGCAGTACTTC. Translated, it gives CASSLGQGIFFSSYEQYF.

The chain has TRBV9 and TRBJ2-3; TRBD2 matches 14 bases. Germline lookup yields CDR1 SGDLS and CDR2 YYNGEE. V gave up 2 bases and J gave up 5 bases; unmatched junction bases: 7. The CDR3 has 17 amino acids. The CDR3 spells CASSVGLAGGSVDTQYF. CDR3 coding DNA: TGTGCCAGCAGCGTCGGACTAGCGGGAGGAAGTGTAGATACGCAGTATTTT.

The chain joins TRBV2 to TRBJ2-7, with 8 bases fitting TRBD1. This CDR3 is 18 amino acids long. Germline CDR1 reads SNHLY; CDR2 reads FYNNEI. V shed 0 bases and J 3 bases; nucleotides not matched to a gene: 13. This chain's CDR3 is CASSEARGRGRGRYEQYF. CDR3 in DNA: TGTGCCAGCAGTGAAGCCCGGGGTAGAGGCAGGGGGCGCTACGAGCAGTACTTC.

There are a few counts of this clone. The rearrangement links TRBV6-4 to TRBJ1-4; D not resolved. V lost 1 base and J 9 bases, leaving 18 bases between the germline ends. The CDR3 runs 16 residues. Looked up from germline, CDR1 is MRHNA and CDR2 is SNTAGT. CDR3 nucleotide sequence: TGTGCCAGCAGTGACTTCTTACAGTTAAAGAGTCAAAAACTGTTTTTT. This sequence encodes CASSDFLQLKSQKLFF.

The V and J genes are TRBV19 and TRBJ1-1, with 9 bases aligning to TRBD1. After removal of 7 bases from V and 1 base from J, the junction contained 1 base not matched to a gene. Germline CDR1 LNHDA, CDR2 SQIVND (reference sequence). CDR3 length: 13 residues. For the CDR3, the DNA is TGTGCCAGTAAGACAGGGGGGAACACTGAAGCTTTCTTT. Residues: CASKTGGNTEAFF.

The chain combines TRBV5-8 with TRBJ2-3; tentatively, D is TRBD2 (6 bases). The CDR3 consists of 14 residues. Trimming removed 4 bases from V and 6 bases from J, with 15 bases in between. Germline V lookup: CDR1 SGHTS, CDR2 YDEGEE. For the CDR3, the DNA is TGTGCCAGCAGCCCGCGACTAGGTCCGGATACGCAGTATTTT. Translating gives CASSPRLGPDTQYF.

The CDR3 bases are TGTGCCAGCAGTGTCAAGGGGTCCGGGGGCTACACCTTC. The encoded protein is CASSVKGSGGYTF. The rearrangement links TRBV2 to TRBJ1-2; TRBD1 might be the D (5 bases). Germline CDR1 is SNHLY and CDR2 is FYNNEI. CDR3 length: 13 residues. Trimming shortened V by 4 bases and J by 8 bases, and 14 bases separated the two germline ends.

This clone turned up a few times. The V gene is TRBV2, the J gene TRBJ2-7; 9 bases fit TRBD2. The CDR3 is made up of 18 amino acids. After removal of 3 bases from V and 2 bases from J, the junction contained 14 bases not matched to a gene. Germline loops: CDR1 SNHLY, CDR2 FYNNEI. CDR3 nucleotide sequence: TGTGCCAGCAGTGATGGCGGGAGGGCCCCGCGATGGCCCTACGAGCAGTACTTC. Protein sequence: CASSDGGRAPRWPYEQYF.

The gene calls are TRBV4-3 and TRBJ2-5; TRBD2 is a possible D gene (5 bases). Germline V CDR1 and CDR2: LGHNA, YSLEER. CDR3 length: 16 amino acids. The V end lost 0 bases, the J end lost 4 bases, and 15 bases lay between the germline ends. CDR3 nucleotide sequence: TGCGCCAGCAGCCAAGAAATACTGTTGGCGGGAGAGACCCAGTACTTC. Its translation is CASSQEILLAGETQYF.

The J gene is TRBJ1-2, the V gene TRBV6-2 or TRBV6-3, with D possibly being TRBD1 (6 bases). The V and J ends lost 2 bases and 4 bases respectively, with 14 bases between them. Germline-derived CDR1 and CDR2 are MNHEY and SVGEGT. CDR3 length: 15 residues. The CDR3 loop reads CASSYPETGIYGYTF. In nucleotides, the CDR3 is TGTGCCAGCAGTTACCCCGAGACAGGAATCTATGGCTACACCTTC.

The CDR3 DNA sequence: TGTGCCAGTAGTCTCAGTACTGGGGCCAACGTCCTGACTTTC. This gives the protein CASSLSTGANVLTF. V usage is TRBV19 and J usage is TRBJ2-6; D not resolved. Germline values: CDR1 LNHDA, CDR2 SQIVND (reference sequence). The length of the CDR3 is 14 residues. The germline V and J ends were trimmed by 5 bases and 2 bases, with 7 bases remaining between them.

The chain employs TRBV10-3 and TRBJ2-1; 11 nucleotides line up with TRBD1. Germline CDR1 ENHRY, CDR2 SYGVKD. This CDR3 is 18 amino acids long. V lost 11 bases and J lost 6; bases outside the gene matches: 21. The CDR3 region has the DNA TGTGCCGTATCAAGGTGGGACAGGGGGGGTTTGGGTGTCAATGAGCAGTTCTTC. This sequence encodes CAVSRWDRGGLGVNEQFF.